A single sample gave rise to the 3 T cell receptor beta chains below, sequenced in a study of shared clonotypes between healthy human individuals (dated by TCRdb to 2018 to 2021). Receptor amplification or capture employed the immunoSEQ multiplex PCR assay. Not all clones reach the TCRdb copy of this immuneACCESS table, which keeps in-frame sequences only. Checked studies attribute under half of the gap to unresolved V genes and leave the rest unexplained. This sample is represented by about 1.1 million clones; roughly 80% of them were singletons. The top ten constitute approximately 0.95% of the sample. The specimen was memory CD4+ T cells from PBMCs. The cell subset or site label on this specimen signifies: CD45RA-negative fraction. The source of these receptors is a man between 18 and 35 years old in good health. Some clones in this sample may be carry-over from other donors' samples.

The rearrangement uses TRBV29-1 and TRBJ1-1, with 9 bases aligning to TRBD1. V shed 7 bases, J shed 4 bases, and the junction held 10 bases outside the gene matches. This CDR3 has 14 amino acids. The germline V gene has CDR1 SQVTM and CDR2 ANQGSEA. Here the CDR3 DNA reads TGCAGCGCCCTACAGGGGGCTGGGAGCACTGAAGCTTTCTTT. Translated, it gives CSALQGAGSTEAFF. Variable domain in full (rest from reference TRBV29-1 and TRBJ1-1): SAVISQKPSRDICQRGTSLTIQCQVDSQVTMMFWYRQQPGQSLTLIATANQGSEATYESGFVIDKFPISRPNLTFSTLTVSNMSPEDSSIYLCSALQGAGSTEAFFGQGTRLTVV.

The chain is built from TRBV29-1 and TRBJ1-3, with D possibly being TRBD1 (6 bases). The CDR3 has 13 residues. Trimming shortened V by 7 bases and J by 3 bases, and 13 bases separated the two germline ends. CDR1 SQVTM and CDR2 ANQGSEA come from the germline V gene. In DNA, the CDR3 is TGCAGCGCCTCGGAGGGGGTTGGAAACACCATATATTTT. Protein sequence: CSASEGVGNTIYF.

This clone was observed many times. The chain employs TRBV11-1 and TRBJ2-5; a possible D gene is TRBD2 (5 bases). The germline CDR1 and CDR2 sequences are SGHAT and FQDESV (reference sequence). The CDR3 has 15 residues. Trimming stripped 2 bases from V and 4 bases from J, with 14 bases between. The CDR3 nucleotides read TGTGCCAGCAGCTTAAACACGGGCGCGGGAGAGACCCAGTACTTC. Its translation is CASSLNTGAGETQYF.